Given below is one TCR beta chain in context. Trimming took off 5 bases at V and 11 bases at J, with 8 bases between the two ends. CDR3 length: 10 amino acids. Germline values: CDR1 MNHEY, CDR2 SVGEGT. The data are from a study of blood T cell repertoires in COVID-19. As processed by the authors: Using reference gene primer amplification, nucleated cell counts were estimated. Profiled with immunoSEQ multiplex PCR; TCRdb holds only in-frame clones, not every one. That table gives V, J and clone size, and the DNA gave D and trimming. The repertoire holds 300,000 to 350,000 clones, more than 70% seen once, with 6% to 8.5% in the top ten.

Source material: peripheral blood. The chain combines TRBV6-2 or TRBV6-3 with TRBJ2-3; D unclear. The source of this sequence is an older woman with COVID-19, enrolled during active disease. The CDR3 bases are TGTGCCAGCAGTCCCCCGGGGCAGTATTTT. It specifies CASSPPGQYF.